This T cell receptor (beta chain) emerged from a study of blood T cell repertoires in COVID-19 (dated by TCRdb to the early 2020s). Notes on the research overall: Collaborator samples came from the United States, Italy and Spain and covered acute and convalescent phases of COVID-19. The repertoires were released in a freely available public database meant as a resource for research on the immune response to SARS-CoV-2. Sample metadata almost always included a de-identified subject ID, COVID-19 status, age in years and sex. The samples were drawn from the first 160 participants of the ongoing ImmuneRACE study and from 950 to 1,500 subjects provided by 6 global collaborators. The material from the prospective study consisted of cDNA or gDNA derived from T cells, B-cell-depleted T cells, or PBMCs. The dataset comprised deeply sampled blood TCRbeta repertoires from subjects exposed to, actively infected with, or recovered from COVID-19. HLA class I and class II types, where available, came from metadata supplied by the sample provider rather than from assay-based typing. Results and caveats for the whole study, not just this receptor: Clinical and demographic metadata were provided uncurated, with the amount varying by source and participant.

The immunoSEQ Assay, a bias-controlled multiplex PCR, was used to amplify TCRbeta CDR3 regions from genomic DNA. The original methods were these. Within the assay, amplification of reference gene primers was used to estimate how many nucleated cells each sample contained. Sequence reads were collapsed and filtered to measure the absolute abundance of every unique TCRbeta CDR3 rearrangement. For each sample, productive Simpson clonality was calculated as the square root of Simpson's diversity index across productive rearrangements. TCRdb obtained this table from immuneACCESS and retained in-frame rearrangements with V and J assigned. These tables miss some clones; where compared with another copy, unresolved V genes account for less than half of the shortfall, and the remainder is unexplained. V and J calls and clone size are as listed in that table; D and trimming were resolved from the DNA. Within this sample are hundreds of thousands of clones, with more than 75% of them counted one time only. The ten most abundant clones make up 3% to 4% of the sample.

Samples from volunteer blood donors who had recovered from COVID-19 were contributed by a second Seattle source. Each collaborating institution followed its own protocols to collect whole blood in K2EDTA tubes. For TCRbeta analysis, collaborators shipped samples in one of three forms: frozen whole blood, isolated PBMCs, or DNA extracted from either of those sample types. Counted from cysteine to phenylalanine, this CDR3 has 17 amino acids. Only the CDR3 part of the read is kept: 51 bases, read in frame from the first base. Deletion took 2 bases off V and 1 base off J, with a span of 17 bases between the germline ends. The germline V gene gives CDR1 as KGHSH and CDR2 as LQKENI. With respect to this clone: What antigen it recognizes has not been identified. No much larger clone exists at a distance of one base, and base qualities are not known.

This receptor was identified in a woman between 18 and 30 years old who had recovered from COVID-19. Material: peripheral blood. The rearrangement joined TRBV18 to TRBJ1-1, with a weak D call of TRBD1 (5 bases match). Read as DNA, the sequence is TGTGCCAGCTCACCAAACTTCGGGGGGTGGAGGAACACTGAAGCTTTCTTT. It specifies CASSPNFGGWRNTEAFF.